The 6 T cell receptor beta chains below all came from one sample that was sequenced in a study of cytomegalovirus exposure and HLA in healthy donors. PCR amplification relied on 60 Vbeta primers (plus 13 Jbeta primers). Assay: immunoSEQ multiplex PCR; the TCRdb copy retains only in-frame clones and omits some. The sample includes approximately 200,000 clones, over 70% of them seen just once. The specimen sequenced was PBMCs. All receptors come from a woman in her twenties or thirties in good health and CMV-seropositive.

V is TRBV7-2 and J is TRBJ1-2, with unresolved D. The V end was cut by 5 bases, the J end by 8 bases, with 15 bases between. CDR3 size: 13 residues. Germline V gene sequence: CDR1 SGHTA, CDR2 FQGNSA. CDR3 nucleotides: TGTGCCAGCAGCCTTGGACTGACGGTCGGCTACACCTTC. This codes for CASSLGLTVGYTF. Combining the CDR3 with reference TRBV7-2 and TRBJ1-2 gives the whole variable domain GAGVSQSPSNKVTEKGKDVELRCDPISGHTALYWYRQSLGQGLEFLIYFQGNSAPDKSGLPSDRFSAERTGGSVSTLTIQRTQQEDSAVYLCASSLGLTVGYTFGSGTRLTVV.

This clone was recorded only once. The chain recombines TRBV28 with TRBJ2-1, with TRBD2 as a possible D gene (6 bases). Germline lookup yields CDR1 MDHEN and CDR2 SYDVKM. The CDR3 length is 16 residues. V was pared by 6 bases and J by 0 bases, with 15 bases between. CDR3 DNA: TGTGCCAGCAGAGTACCCGGAGGGCCCTCCTACAATGAGCAGTTCTTC. This codes for CASRVPGGPSYNEQFF.

This clone was detected only a few times. The V and J genes are TRBV6-5 and TRBJ2-7; 9 bases agree with TRBD2. V shed 0 bases and J 3 bases; nucleotides not matched to a gene: 6. There are 16 residues in the CDR3. The germline V gene encodes CDR1 MNHEY and CDR2 SVGAGI. The chain's CDR3 is CASSYSGLAGIYEQYF. The CDR3 nucleotides read TGTGCCAGCAGTTACTCAGGGCTAGCGGGAATCTACGAGCAGTACTTC.

This chain uses TRBV7-9 with TRBJ2-1, with 14 bases fitting TRBD2. The germline V gene encodes CDR1 SEHNR and CDR2 FQNEAQ (reference sequence). The CDR3 sequence is 16 residues long. V lost 2 bases and J lost 10; bases outside the gene matches: 7. The CDR3 coding sequence is TGTGCCAGCAGCTTATTGGGACTAGCGGGAGTTGGGGAGCAGTTCTTC. This translates into CASSLLGLAGVGEQFF.

For this clone: One end of the junction fails to match germline, which may point to a read error. This rearrangement joins TRBV7-9 to TRBJ1-2; 9 bases align to TRBD1. Germline lookup yields CDR1 SEHNR and CDR2 FQNEAQ (reference sequence). This CDR3 has 13 residues. The CDR3 reads CSSSSTGGYGYTF. As DNA, the CDR3 is TGTTCCAGCAGCTCGACAGGGGGCTATGGCTACACCTTC.

This clone was observed a few times. CDR3 nucleotide sequence: TGTGCCAGCAGCTCTCCTAGCGGGAGCTCCTACGAGCAGTACTTC. Residues: CASSSPSGSSYEQYF. The genes are TRBV14 and TRBJ2-7; 10 nucleotides align to TRBD2. V gave up 5 bases and J gave up 0 bases; unmatched junction bases: 4. CDR3 length: 15 residues. CDR1 SGHDN and CDR2 FVKESK come from the germline V gene.